These 16 T cell receptor beta chains were all obtained from the same sample, sequenced in a study of identifying expanded T cells in peripheral blood (dated by TCRdb to about 2019). Library construction relied on the immunoSEQ multiplex PCR assay. TCRdb's version of the immuneACCESS table is confined to in-frame rearrangements and falls short of the full clone set. An unresolved V gene accounts for under half of the shortfall where checked; the remainder is of unknown origin. This sample gives approximately 100,000 clones in total; around 89% of them show up just once. 15% to 20% of the sample goes to the ten largest clones. The sample comprised blood. Receptors were obtained from a person between 18 and 75 years old in good health.

The V and J genes are TRBV5-5 and TRBJ2-3; 11 bases match TRBD1. There are 17 residues in the CDR3. J lost 2 bases, V lost 4 bases, and 9 bases had no gene match. Germline V CDR1 and CDR2: SGHKS, YYEKEE (reference sequence). The DNA for the CDR3 is TGTGCCAGCAGCAAGACGCGGACAGGGGGCTTCACAGATACGCAGTATTTT. Protein: CASSKTRTGGFTDTQYF.

The chain uses TRBV25-1 and TRBJ2-7; D is perhaps TRBD2 (6 bases). Trimming pared 4 bases from V and 2 bases from J, leaving 9 bases between. The CDR3 covers 13 residues. The germline gives CDR1 MGHDK, CDR2 SYGVNS. The CDR3 nucleotides are TGTGCCAGCAGTGGGGGGGATGCCTACGAGCAGTACTTC. This codes for CASSGGDAYEQYF.

V gene TRBV6-1 combines with J gene TRBJ2-2; D remains ambiguous. V was clipped by 7 bases and J by 3 bases, with 12 bases between them. Germline V CDR1 and CDR2: MNHNS, SASEGT. The CDR3 sequence is 14 residues long. The CDR3: CASKLLTYTGELFF. The CDR3 nucleotides read TGTGCCAGCAAACTCCTTACCTACACCGGGGAGCTGTTTTTT.

J is TRBJ1-2 and V is TRBV18; D is undetermined. This CDR3 comprises 14 residues. Trimming left V 2 bases short and J 6 bases short, with 13 bases between. The germline V gene encodes CDR1 KGHSH and CDR2 LQKENI. CDR3 in amino acids: CASSPTKGMDGYTF. CDR3 DNA: TGTGCCAGCTCACCAACAAAGGGTATGGATGGCTACACCTTC. The whole variable domain, remainder taken from reference TRBV18 and TRBJ1-2, is NAGVMQNPRHLVRRRGQEARLRCSPMKGHSHVYWYRQLPEEGLKFMVYLQKENIIDESGMPKERFSAEFPKEGPSILRIQQVVRGDSAAYFCASSPTKGMDGYTFGSGTRLTVV.

As for this clone: The same CDR3 can be traced to other DNA sequences in this sample. The chain links TRBV6-4 to TRBJ1-2, with 7 bases that match TRBD1. CDR3 length: 15 residues. Germline assignment: CDR1 MRHNA and CDR2 SNTAGT. J was trimmed by 0 bases and V by 6 bases; bases with no gene match: 7. This CDR3 reads CASSFDRDANYGYTF. CDR3 sequence (DNA): TGTGCCAGCAGCTTTGACAGGGACGCTAACTATGGCTACACCTTC.

The J gene is TRBJ1-2, the V gene TRBV28; D possibly corresponds to TRBD1 (5 bases). This CDR3 spans 13 amino acids. Trimming removed 7 bases from V and 4 bases from J, with 13 bases in between. Germline assignment: CDR1 MDHEN and CDR2 SYDVKM. The CDR3 nucleotides read TGTGCCAGCACAGTGAGGGGATCCTATGGCTACACCTTC. This sequence encodes CASTVRGSYGYTF.

The chain joins TRBV19 to TRBJ1-2, with D possibly being TRBD1 (6 bases). Germline CDR1 and CDR2: LNHDA and SQIVND (reference sequence). The CDR3 is made up of 13 amino acids. Trimming took off 3 bases at V and 9 bases at J, with 14 bases between the two ends. CDR3 DNA sequence: TGTGCCAGTAGTATGCGCCAGGGGAAGAGCTACACCTTC. Its translation: CASSMRQGKSYTF.

This sequence joins TRBV11-2 and TRBJ2-3; 10 bases align to TRBD2. The CDR3 spans 16 residues. Germline CDR1 SGHAT, CDR2 FQNNGV. V trimming: 6 bases; J trimming: 4 bases; junction bases outside the gene matches: 10. The CDR3 is CASRRGTSADPDTQYF. The CDR3 DNA follows: TGTGCCAGCAGGAGGGGGACTAGCGCCGACCCAGATACGCAGTATTTT.

The chain employs TRBV5-6 and TRBJ2-4; a weak D match, TRBD2 (6 bases). V was clipped by 3 bases and J by 0 bases, with 7 bases between them. Germline V gene data show CDR1 as SGHDT and CDR2 as YYEEEE. CDR3 length: 14 residues. The CDR3 nucleotides are TGTGCCAGCAGCTGGGGACTAGCCAAAAACATTCAGTACTTC. Amino acid sequence: CASSWGLAKNIQYF.

This chain joins TRBV7-8 and TRBJ1-3; TRBD1 might be the D (5 bases). Germline loops: CDR1 SGHVS, CDR2 FQNEAQ. Trimming removed 1 base from V and 1 base from J, with 11 bases in between. There are 16 residues in the CDR3. CDR3 nucleotides: TGTGCCAGCAGCTTAGTCTACGGGGGGTCTGGAAACACCATATATTTT. It is translated as CASSLVYGGSGNTIYF.

The V call is TRBV28, the J call TRBJ1-1, with TRBD1 as a possible D gene (5 bases). The length of the CDR3 is 15 residues. CDR1 and CDR2 (germline): MDHEN, SYDVKM. V was pared by 6 bases and J by 1 base, with 15 bases between. The CDR3 coding sequence is TGTGCCAGCAGGCCCCCAGGGCATGGGAACACTGAAGCTTTCTTT. Its protein product is CASRPPGHGNTEAFF.

This clone showed up just a few times. The chain joins TRBV10-2 to TRBJ2-7; D uncertain. V dropped 7 bases and J dropped 3 bases, with 13 bases sitting between them. The germline gives CDR1 WSHSY, CDR2 SAAADI. This CDR3 contains 13 residues. Written as DNA, the CDR3 is TGCGCCAGCAAGTTTGGCCGAGACTACGAGCAGTACTTC. Residues: CASKFGRDYEQYF.

The chain uses TRBV4-1 and TRBJ1-1; D not resolved. This CDR3 comprises 19 residues. The V gene's germline CDR1 is MGHRA and CDR2 YSYEKL. The V end was cut by 2 bases, the J end by 2 bases, with 24 bases between. Written as DNA, the CDR3 is TGCGCCAGCAGCCAAATCGGTGGCTGGGGAAACAGAAGAAACACTGAAGCTTTCTTT. This codes for CASSQIGGWGNRRNTEAFF.

The V gene is TRBV18, the J gene TRBJ1-1; D is unclear. Germline V gene sequence: CDR1 KGHSH, CDR2 LQKENI. The CDR3 runs to 13 residues. V lost 0 bases and J 5 bases, leaving 7 bases between the germline ends. DNA of the CDR3: TGTGCCAGCTCACCACCGCCATGGACTGAAGCTTTCTTT. Translated: CASSPPPWTEAFF.

The J gene is TRBJ2-1, the V gene TRBV4-1; D assignment may be TRBD1 or TRBD2 (5 bases each). This CDR3 has 14 amino acids. The germline V and J ends were trimmed by 0 bases and 7 bases, with 10 bases remaining between them. Per germline, CDR1 MGHRA and CDR2 YSYEKL. In DNA form, the CDR3 reads TGCGCCAGCAGCCAAGATCTTGAGGGGAATGAGCAGTTCTTC. This translates into CASSQDLEGNEQFF.

This chain connects TRBV13 to TRBJ2-2; 15 positions agree with TRBD2. Per the germline V gene, CDR1 is PRHDT and CDR2 is FYEKMQ (reference sequence). The V segment lost 5 bases and the J segment 6 bases; nucleotides outside the gene matches: 4. The CDR3 totals 16 residues. As DNA, the CDR3 is TGTGCCAGCAGCCCTGGACTAGCGGGGGGGCCCGGGGAGCTGTTTTTT. Its protein is CASSPGLAGGPGELFF. The whole variable domain, filled in from reference TRBV13 and TRBJ2-2, reads AAGVIQSPRHLIKEKRETATLKCYPIPRHDTVYWYQQGPGQDPQFLISFYEKMQSDKGSIPDRFSAQQFSDYHSELNMSSLELGDSALYFCASSPGLAGGPGELFFGEGSRLTVL.